This is a list of T cell receptor beta chains from one sample in a study of PD-1 blockade in classical Hodgkin lymphoma. The protocol was immunoSEQ multiplex PCR, while the TCRdb copy is restricted to in-frame clones and leaves out a portion. The table has 57,000 or so clones, about nine tenths seen once. The specimen comprised peripheral blood mononuclear cells (PBMCs), sampled at baseline. These receptors originate from a human donor with classical Hodgkin lymphoma. The CDR3 runs from the conserved cysteine through the conserved F or W. The order of the fields is clone size, V gene, D gene, J gene, CDR3 protein, CDR3 DNA. The D gene is left open where the match is weak. Clone size, where shown, is once, few, many, or a class for clones that have expanded.

>.|TRBV6-5|.|TRBJ2-6
CASSYGGISGANVLTF
TGTGCCAGCAGTTACGGGGGCATCTCTGGGGCCAACGTCCTGACTTTC
>.|TRBV7-3|.|TRBJ2-2
CASSPHLDTGELFF
TGTGCCAGCAGCCCTCATCTGGACACCGGGGAGCTGTTTTTT
>.|TRBV6-5|.|TRBJ2-7
CASSYSGAGSYEQYF
TGTGCCAGCAGTTACTCTGGTGCCGGGTCCTACGAGCAGTACTTC
>.|TRBV5-4|.|TRBJ2-7
CASSLTGPYEQYF
TGTGCCAGCAGCTTAACAGGGCCCTACGAGCAGTACTTC
>.|TRBV18|TRBD1|TRBJ1-6
CASSLGTAYNSPLHF
TGTGCCAGCTCACTCGGGACAGCTTATAATTCACCCCTCCACTTT
>few|TRBV5-6|TRBD1|TRBJ1-5
CASSSGTGTFNQPQHF
TGTGCCAGCAGCTCCGGGACAGGGACCTTCAATCAGCCCCAGCATTTT
>.|TRBV2|TRBD1|TRBJ1-4
CASSEPFFGQGKVGTNEKLFF
TGTGCCAGCAGTGAACCCTTTTTCGGACAGGGAAAAGTAGGAACTAATGAAAAACTGTTTTTT
>.|TRBV19|.|TRBJ1-5
CASRGQANQPQHF
TGTGCCAGTAGGGGGCAGGCCAATCAGCCCCAGCATTTT
>once|TRBV27|.|TRBJ2-7
CASYQPGSGYEQYF
TGTGCCAGCTATCAACCGGGATCCGGCTACGAGCAGTACTTC
>few|TRBV29-1|.|TRBJ2-1
CSVDVYNEQFF
TGCAGCGTGGACGTCTACAATGAGCAGTTCTTC
>.|TRBV14|.|TRBJ1-3
CASSQRLDGNTIYF
TGTGCCAGCAGCCAAAGACTTGATGGAAACACCATATATTTT
>.|TRBV7-6|TRBD1|TRBJ2-3
CASSLNRGQFTDTQYF
TGTGCCAGCAGTCTTAATAGGGGGCAATTCACAGATACGCAGTATTTT
>.|TRBV4-1|TRBD1|TRBJ1-2
CASSRNLDRGPEGYTF
TGCGCCAGCAGCCGGAACCTGGACAGGGGGCCAGAGGGCTACACCTTC
>few|TRBV20-1|.|TRBJ2-2
CSAGSSGELFF
TGCAGTGCTGGCTCAAGTGGGGAGCTGTTTTTT
>.|TRBV19|.|TRBJ2-7
CASSVPLGGQKVAEQYF
TGTGCCAGTAGTGTTCCTCTCGGGGGACAAAAGGTTGCCGAGCAGTACTTC
>.|TRBV21-1|.|TRBJ1-5
CASTPNWTQHF
TGTGCCAGCACCCCAAACTGGACCCAGCATTTT
>.|TRBV6-6|.|TRBJ1-1
CASSYSNPEMNTEAFF
TGTGCCAGCAGTTACTCGAATCCCGAGATGAACACTGAAGCTTTCTTT
>.|TRBV9|.|TRBJ2-3
CASSVSRAVDTQYF
TGTGCCAGCAGCGTTTCCAGGGCGGTAGATACGCAGTATTTT
>.|TRBV4-3|.|TRBJ1-2
CASSQDEAGITYGYTF
TGCGCCAGCAGCCAAGATGAGGCAGGGATTACCTATGGCTACACCTTC
>.|TRBV18|.|TRBJ2-7
CASSPSGQGLADYEQYF
TGTGCCAGCTCCCCATCAGGACAGGGCCTAGCGGATTACGAGCAGTACTTC
>.|TRBV28|.|TRBJ2-7
CASSGESPPYEQYF
TGTGCCAGCAGTGGGGAAAGCCCCCCCTACGAGCAGTACTTC
>.|TRBV5-6|.|TRBJ1-2
CASSHEGQGSYYGYTF
TGTGCCAGCAGCCACGAAGGGCAGGGCAGCTACTATGGCTACACCTTC
>once|TRBV5-1|.|TRBJ2-2
CASSSVGGGKRTGELFF
TGCGCCAGCAGCTCCGTGGGGGGAGGAAAGAGAACCGGGGAGCTGTTTTTT
>.|TRBV29-1|.|TRBJ2-3
CSVVTSSGRTQYF
TGCAGCGTTGTGACCTCCAGTGGGAGAACGCAGTATTTT
>many|TRBV28|.|TRBJ1-2
CASSPGEVGHYGYTF
TGTGCCAGCAGCCCTGGGGAGGTCGGGCACTATGGCTACACCTTC
>.|TRBV7-8|.|TRBJ2-2
CASSSSMTGELFF
TGTGCCAGCAGCTCCTCAATGACCGGGGAGCTGTTTTTT
>once|TRBV6-7|.|TRBJ2-1
CASRQPPVTGPRPRNYNEQFF
TGTGCCAGCAGACAACCCCCAGTGACAGGACCCCGACCCAGAAATTACAATGAGCAGTTCTTC
>.|TRBV6-5|TRBD2|TRBJ2-1
CASSYIAGGYNEQFF
TGTGCCAGCAGTTACATAGCGGGGGGATACAATGAGCAGTTCTTC
>.|TRBV20-1|.|TRBJ2-1
CSASPQFF
TGCAGTGCTTCACCGCAGTTCTTC
>.|TRBV30|TRBD2|TRBJ2-3
CAWSSGAGGTDTQYF
TGTGCCTGGAGCTCGGGAGCGGGGGGCACAGATACGCAGTATTTT
>.|TRBV4-3|.|TRBJ2-2
CASSLQLQGVNTGELFF
TGCGCCAGCAGCCTACAACTTCAGGGAGTGAACACCGGGGAGCTGTTTTTT
>.|TRBV18|.|TRBJ2-3
CASSPQLDSTDTQYF
TGTGCCAGCTCACCCCAATTGGACAGCACAGATACGCAGTATTTT
>.|TRBV25-1|.|TRBJ2-3
CASSLRGTDTQYF
TGTGCCAGCAGCCTTAGGGGCACAGATACGCAGTATTTT
>once|TRBV5-1|TRBD1|TRBJ1-4
CASSVGTADGKLFF
TGCGCCAGCAGCGTAGGGACAGCAGACGGAAAACTGTTTTTT
>.|TRBV18|.|TRBJ2-1
CASSPLGGAHNEQFF
TGTGCCAGCTCACCACTGGGGGGGGCGCACAATGAGCAGTTCTTC
>.|TRBV5-4|.|TRBJ1-5
CASSLGGDSNQPQHF
TGTGCCAGCAGCTTGGGTGGAGATAGCAATCAGCCCCAGCATTTT
>.|TRBV7-9|.|TRBJ2-5
CASSLGGSETQYF
TGTGCCAGCAGCTTAGGGGGGTCAGAGACCCAGTACTTC
>.|TRBV5-6|.|TRBJ2-7
CASSLTNGAYEQYF
TGTGCCAGCAGCTTGACGAACGGGGCCTACGAGCAGTACTTC
>.|TRBV7-2|.|TRBJ1-4
CASSPQVGQEKLFF
TGTGCCAGCAGCCCCCAGGTGGGTCAAGAAAAACTGTTTTTT
>.|TRBV20-1|.|TRBJ1-2
CSARGPTEHTF
TGCAGTGCTAGAGGTCCCACCGAGCACACCTTC
>.|TRBV19|.|TRBJ1-5
CASSIDATVNQPQHF
TGTGCCAGTAGTATAGACGCGACAGTTAATCAGCCCCAGCATTTT